The text below deals with one TCR beta chain. The data derive from a study of blood T cell repertoires in COVID-19. About the research overall: The United States, Italy and Spain provided the acute and convalescent COVID-19 samples. From T cells, B-cell-depleted T cells, or PBMCs came the material, which was cDNA or gDNA.

Authors' methods: Amplifying reference gene primers gave estimates of nucleated cell counts. Some clones are missing from TCRdb's copy, which holds only in-frame ones; the method was immunoSEQ multiplex PCR. The V and J calls and clone size are taken from that table; D and trimming were inferred from the DNA. The sample carries approximately 120,000 clones, 80% to 95% recorded once. V shed 3 bases and J 3 bases; nucleotides not matched to a gene: 4. The germline CDR1 and CDR2 sequences are KGHSH and LQKENI. CDR3 length: 14 amino acids. Sequencing was performed on peripheral blood. The clonotype comes from a man in his fifties with COVID-19, enrolled during active disease. The rearrangement joins TRBV18 to TRBJ2-5, with 7 bases that match TRBD1. The CDR3 reads CASSPQGVEETQYF. The CDR3 coding sequence is TGTGCCAGCTCACCGCAGGGGGTGGAAGAGACCCAGTACTTC.